Below, 17 T cell receptor beta chains from the same sample are listed, as sequenced in a study of cytomegalovirus exposure and HLA in healthy donors. A multiplex PCR was run with 60 Vbeta primers and 13 Jbeta primers. Profiling relied on immunoSEQ multiplex PCR, and the TCRdb table lists in-frame clones only, not all of them. Among about 160,000 clones, approximately 79% were seen once, and the ten largest hold 2.1%. The sample taken for sequencing was PBMCs. The source of these receptors is a middle-aged man in good health and CMV-seronegative.

The V gene is TRBV19, the J gene TRBJ1-2, with 7 nucleotides matching TRBD1. This CDR3 is 14 amino acids long. CDR1 is LNHDA and CDR2 is SQIVND in the germline V gene (reference sequence). The J segment lost 7 bases and the V segment lost 5 bases, leaving 10 bases of the junction unmatched. The CDR3 sequence is CASSDLTGAGGYTF. For the CDR3, the DNA is TGTGCCAGTAGTGACCTCACAGGGGCAGGTGGCTACACCTTC.

The sample holds a few counts of this clone. The J gene is TRBJ2-1, the V gene TRBV19, with 8 bases identical to TRBD1. The CDR3 has 18 residues. Germline CDR1 and CDR2: LNHDA and SQIVND (reference sequence). The V gene end was trimmed by 6 bases and the J gene end by 0 bases; junction bases not matched to a gene: 13. CDR3 protein: CASSRFAQGGSSYNEQFF. CDR3 DNA: TGTGCCAGTAGCCGCTTCGCACAGGGGGGAAGCTCCTACAATGAGCAGTTCTTC. Full variable domain (remainder filled in from reference TRBV19 and TRBJ2-1): DGGITQSPKYLFRKEGQNVTLSCEQNLNHDAMYWYRQDPGQGLRLIYYSQIVNDFQKGDIAEGYSVSREKKESFPLTVTSAQKNPTAFYLCASSRFAQGGSSYNEQFFGPGTRLTVL.

A single count supports this clone. This rearrangement joins TRBV27 to TRBJ2-5; 8 nucleotides line up with TRBD2. From germline, CDR1 is MNHEY and CDR2 SMNVEV (reference sequence). V lost 3 bases, J lost 4 bases, and 4 bases stayed unmatched. The CDR3 contains 14 residues. CDR3 protein: CASSLFGGAETQYF. The DNA of the CDR3 is TGTGCCAGCAGTTTGTTCGGGGGGGCAGAGACCCAGTACTTC.

This clone was observed a few times. V gene TRBV11-2 combines with J gene TRBJ1-5, with 9 bases fitting TRBD1. Trimming at V came to 1 base and at J to 4 bases, leaving 2 bases not matched to a gene. The length of the CDR3 is 15 residues. CDR1 is SGHAT and CDR2 is FQNNGV in the germline V gene. The CDR3 spells CASSLAGTGNQPQHF. The DNA of the CDR3 is TGTGCCAGCAGCTTAGCCGGGACAGGGAATCAGCCCCAGCATTTT.

This sequence joins TRBV19 and TRBJ2-1; no reliable D call. V dropped 2 bases and J dropped 6 bases, with 11 bases sitting between them. Germline lookup yields CDR1 LNHDA and CDR2 SQIVND (reference sequence). The length of the CDR3 is 14 residues. The CDR3: CASSISLSSNEQFF. CDR3 DNA sequence: TGTGCCAGTAGTATAAGCCTGTCTTCCAATGAGCAGTTCTTC.

The V and J genes are TRBV4-3 and TRBJ2-1, with D maybe TRBD2 (5 bases). Trimming removed 4 bases from V and 0 bases from J, with 19 bases in between. The CDR3 extends over 18 amino acids. Germline V gives CDR1 LGHNA, CDR2 YSLEER. The CDR3 DNA reads TGCGCCAGCAGCCGGCAATGGTGGGCTAGCCTCTCCTACAATGAGCAGTTCTTC. Translating it yields CASSRQWWASLSYNEQFF.

The CDR3 bases are TGTGCCAGCAGTCCAGCGGGAGGGCCCGACGAGCAGTACTTC. Translation gives CASSPAGGPDEQYF. The rearrangement links TRBV11-2 to TRBJ2-7, with 10 bases fitting TRBD2. The germline CDR1 and CDR2 sequences are SGHAT and FQNNGV. This CDR3 spans 14 amino acids. V lost 6 bases to trimming and J lost 5 bases; unmatched junction nucleotides: 7.

The V call is TRBV5-4, the J call TRBJ2-7, with 14 bases lining up with TRBD2. Germline V CDR1 and CDR2: SGHNT, YYREEE (reference sequence). The CDR3 consists of 16 residues. Trimming took 3 bases from V and 1 from J; bases not matched to a gene: 3. This CDR3 is CASSSRTSGRSYEQYF. In DNA, the CDR3 is TGTGCCAGCAGCTCCCGGACTAGCGGGAGGTCCTACGAGCAGTACTTC.

The J gene is TRBJ2-5, the V gene TRBV7-6, with D possibly being TRBD1 (5 bases). This CDR3 has 15 residues. Germline V lookup: CDR1 SGHVS, CDR2 FNYEAQ. V dropped 2 bases and J dropped 2 bases, with 12 bases sitting between them. The CDR3: CASSLWAGQQETQYF. As DNA, the CDR3 is TGTGCCAGCAGCTTATGGGCAGGGCAACAAGAGACCCAGTACTTC.

The chain uses TRBV6-5 and TRBJ2-3; D may be TRBD2 (6 bases). The CDR3 contains 14 residues. V was clipped by 7 bases and J by 2 bases, with 13 bases between them. CDR1 is MNHEY and CDR2 is SVGAGI in the germline V gene. This CDR3 is CASTQDYDTDTQYF. CDR3 nucleotide sequence: TGTGCCAGCACCCAGGACTATGACACAGATACGCAGTATTTT.

The rearrangement uses TRBV28 and TRBJ2-7, with a tentative D call TRBD1 (5 bases). The germline V and J ends were trimmed by 3 bases and 0 bases, with 12 bases remaining between them. The CDR3 is made up of 15 amino acids. Germline V gives CDR1 MDHEN, CDR2 SYDVKM. The CDR3 sequence is CASSFSFDSSYEQYF. The CDR3 region has the DNA TGTGCCAGCAGTTTCTCCTTTGACAGCTCCTACGAGCAGTACTTC.

V usage is TRBV9 and J usage is TRBJ2-2, with D perhaps matching TRBD2 (5 bases). This CDR3 has 15 residues. CDR1 SGDLS and CDR2 YYNGEE come from the germline V gene. Trimming left V 4 bases short and J 4 bases short, with 14 bases between. CDR3 sequence (DNA): TGTGCCAGCAGCCCCCCGGGGAAAGGCACCGGGGAGCTGTTTTTT. Protein: CASSPPGKGTGELFF.

This clone was detected only a few times. The rearrangement uses TRBV5-4 and TRBJ1-1, with D maybe TRBD1 (5 bases). The germline V and J ends were trimmed by 4 bases and 5 bases, with 12 bases remaining between them. The germline V gene has CDR1 SGHNT and CDR2 YYREEE (reference sequence). CDR3 size: 13 residues. The CDR3 loop is CASSLRGVTEAFF. The CDR3 coding sequence is TGTGCCAGCAGCCTCCGGGGGGTAACTGAAGCTTTCTTT.

The chain recombines TRBV28 with TRBJ2-2; 8 bases line up with TRBD1. With 6 bases clipped from V and 7 bases from J, the junction kept 10 bases outside the gene matches. The CDR3 totals 15 residues. Germline V gene data show CDR1 as MDHEN and CDR2 as SYDVKM. CDR3 DNA sequence: TGTGCCAGCAGGTCCGGGACAGGTACAATCGGGGAGCTGTTTTTT. As protein: CASRSGTGTIGELFF.

In this sample, this clone turned up once. The chain couples TRBV6-5 to TRBJ1-2; D is perhaps TRBD1 (5 bases). Trimming cost V 5 bases and J 4 bases, with 11 bases left between them. This CDR3 has 13 amino acids. CDR1 MNHEY and CDR2 SVGAGI come from the germline V gene. The CDR3 bases are TGTGCCAGCAGTCCCCGGGGGGTCTATGGCTACACCTTC. Translated: CASSPRGVYGYTF.

V is TRBV6-5 and J is TRBJ1-5; possibly TRBD1 for D (5 bases). The CDR3 extends over 16 amino acids. The germline V gene has CDR1 MNHEY and CDR2 SVGAGI. Between the trimmed V and J ends, which lost 4 bases and 0 bases, there was a span of 13 bases. CDR3 sequence (DNA): TGTGCCAGCAGTTTACAGGAAGGCTATAGCAATCAGCCCCAGCATTTT. Amino acids: CASSLQEGYSNQPQHF.

The rearrangement uses TRBV4-1 and TRBJ2-7; TRBD1 agrees at 9 bases. The ends lost 0 bases at V and 2 bases at J; junction bases unmatched: 8. The CDR3 totals 17 residues. Per the germline V gene, CDR1 is MGHRA and CDR2 is YSYEKL. The CDR3 DNA is TGCGCCAGCAGCCAAGAGGCCGGGACAGGGCAAGCCTACGAGCAGTACTTC. Protein: CASSQEAGTGQAYEQYF.